Shown below are 25 T cell receptor beta chains from a single sample sequenced in a study of T-cell reconstitution after alpha-beta-depleted transplantation in children. Construction of the TCRbeta library involved unique molecular identifiers. Each CDR3 protein is one row after TCRdb ran MiXCR on the PCR reads. This table has 800,000 to 1,000,000 distinct CDR3 sequences, roughly 31% appearing once. The starting material was PBMCs, mostly from graft donor cells, obtained 360 days after TCRalphabeta/CD19-depleted stem cell transplant. Every receptor here comes from a boy less than two years old who had a stem cell transplant for SCID, so the T cells may come from the graft donor.

This clonotype has just a few counts. This rearrangement joins TRBV20-1 to TRBJ1-1; a possible D gene is TRBD1 (5 bases). The germline CDR1 and CDR2 sequences are DFQATT and SNEGSKA (reference sequence). V lost 4 bases, J lost 4 bases, and 10 bases lay in between. The CDR3 is made up of 12 amino acids. The DNA of the CDR3 is TGCAGTGCTACAGGGCTGAGCACTGAAGCTTTCTTT. Its protein product is CSATGLSTEAFF.

This clonotype was seen once. CDR3 DNA sequence: TGTGCCGACCGGGACAGGGCCTACAATGAGCAGTTCTTC. It specifies CADRDRAYNEQFF. This chain uses TRBV21-1 with TRBJ2-1; TRBD1, the table's D call, lacks a check against the DNA. TRBV21-1 is a documented pseudogene. The CDR3 has 13 amino acids.

The chain uses TRBV12-5 and TRBJ2-5; TRBD1 matches at 9 bases. Per germline, CDR1 LGHNT and CDR2 FRNRAP. The CDR3 covers 14 residues. Trimming at V came to 6 bases and at J to 5 bases, leaving 7 bases not matched to a gene. CDR3 residues: CASGPDRGGETQYF. The CDR3 region has the DNA TGTGCTAGTGGCCCGGACAGGGGAGGCGAGACCCAGTACTTC. Supplemented by reference TRBV12-5 and TRBJ2-5, the full variable domain reads DARVTQTPRHKVTEMGQEVTMRCQPILGHNTVFWYRQTMMQGLELLAYFRNRAPLDDSGMPKDRFSAEMPDATLATLKIQPSEPRDSAVYFCASGPDRGGETQYFGPGTRLLVL.

The CDR3 protein is CASSLYGLAEETQYF. The CDR3 bases are TGTGCCAGCAGCTTATACGGCCTAGCGGAAGAGACCCAGTACTTC. The rearrangement uses TRBV7-3 and TRBJ2-5, with TRBD2 matching 7 bases. The V gene end was trimmed by 2 bases and the J gene end by 3 bases; junction bases not matched to a gene: 6. CDR3 size: 15 residues. CDR1 is SGHTA and CDR2 is FQGTGA in the germline V gene.

V is TRBV12-3 or TRBV12-4 and J is TRBJ2-1; 12 bases line up with TRBD2. Germline trimming cut 3 bases from V and 12 bases from J; bases unmatched to any gene: 9. CDR3 size: 15 residues. The CDR3: CASSLGWTSGEVQFF. CDR3 DNA: TGTGCCAGCAGTTTGGGTTGGACTAGCGGGGAGGTGCAGTTCTTC.

This chain links TRBV2 with TRBJ2-1; D is tentatively TRBD1 or TRBD2 (5 bases each). The CDR3 extends over 18 amino acids. V gave up 3 bases and J gave up 1 base, with 19 bases separating them. Germline loops: CDR1 SNHLY, CDR2 FYNNEI. This CDR3 is CASSEGPGSRTSYNEQFF. The CDR3 bases are TGTGCCAGCAGTGAGGGACCGGGGAGCAGAACTTCCTACAATGAGCAGTTCTTC.

This chain uses TRBV10-3 with TRBJ2-7; D ambiguous. This CDR3 contains 15 residues. CDR1 is ENHRY, CDR2 SYGVKD, per germline. V shed 0 bases and J shed 6 bases, with 15 bases lying between them. DNA of the CDR3: TGTGCCATCAGTGAGTCGTGCAGTCTTGCCTCCGAGCAGTACTTC. Residues: CAISESCSLASEQYF.

This clonotype has more than one count but fewer than ten. The CDR3 sequence is CASSRSGGDNEQFF. CDR3 sequence (DNA): TGTGCCAGCAGCCGCAGCGGGGGGGACAATGAGCAGTTCTTC. The chain recombines TRBV4-2 with TRBJ2-1; 10 nucleotides agree with TRBD2. The trim removed 4 bases at V and 5 bases at J, leaving 2 bases unmatched. CDR1 LGHNA and CDR2 YNFKEQ come from the germline V gene. This CDR3 spans 14 amino acids.

In the case of this clonotype: In this CDR3 the conserved last residue, phenylalanine or tryptophan, is missing, so a read error is likely. The genes are TRBV27 and TRBJ1-2, with no clear D. Germline values: CDR1 MNHEY, CDR2 SMNVEV (reference sequence). Deletions cut 3 bases from V and 2 bases from J, with 7 bases between. This CDR3 spans 13 amino acids. The CDR3 region has the DNA TGTGCCAGCAGTTTCCGGATAAACTATGGCTACACCTTA. This sequence encodes CASSFRINYGYTL.

The chain employs TRBV11-1 and TRBJ2-6; D not resolved. CDR3 length: 19 amino acids. Per the germline V gene, CDR1 is SGHAT and CDR2 is FQDESV (reference sequence). Trimming took off 0 bases at V and 0 bases at J, with 15 bases between the two ends. CDR3 sequence reads: CASSLALGPASSGANVLTF. The CDR3 DNA sequence: TGTGCCAGCAGCTTAGCGCTTGGCCCAGCAAGCTCTGGGGCCAACGTCCTGACTTTC.

The chain joins TRBV4-1 to TRBJ1-3; D not certain. This CDR3 region has 17 residues. V lost 2 bases, J lost 0 bases, and 14 bases lay in between. Germline CDR1 and CDR2: MGHRA and YSYEKL. CDR3 nucleotides: TGCGCCAGCAGCCAACTTGGGCCCTCGGGCTCTGGAAACACCATATATTTT. Translation: CASSQLGPSGSGNTIYF.

This rearrangement joins TRBV10-2 to TRBJ2-2; D call uncertain. CDR1 is WSHSY and CDR2 is SAAADI in the germline V gene. V was pared by 6 bases and J by 0 bases, with 8 bases between. The CDR3 has 14 residues. This chain's CDR3 is CASRAVANTGELFF. CDR3 coding DNA: TGCGCCAGCAGGGCCGTTGCGAACACCGGGGAGCTGTTTTTT.

This chain joins TRBV20-1 and TRBJ2-1; TRBD2 is a possible D gene (6 bases). Germline lookup yields CDR1 DFQATT and CDR2 SNEGSKA (reference sequence). Trimming shortened V by 1 base and J by 0 bases, and 13 bases separated the two germline ends. This CDR3 has 16 amino acids. The CDR3, as DNA: TGCAGTGCTAGAGGTACCGTAGCGGCCTCCTACAATGAGCAGTTCTTC. It yields the protein CSARGTVAASYNEQFF.

This clonotype occurred many times. The chain employs TRBV28 and TRBJ2-3; 11 nucleotides match TRBD2. With 2 bases clipped from V and 1 base from J, the junction kept 2 bases outside the gene matches. This CDR3 contains 16 residues. Germline V gene sequence: CDR1 MDHEN, CDR2 SYDVKM. The CDR3 nucleotides read TGTGCCAGCAGTTTAACTAGCGGGGGTCGCACAGATACGCAGTATTTT. It encodes CASSLTSGGRTDTQYF. Looking up the rest from reference TRBV28 and TRBJ2-3 gives the full variable domain: DVKVTQSSRYLVKRTGEKVFLECVQDMDHENMFWYRQDPGLGLRLIYFSYDVKMKEKGDIPEGYSVSREKKERFSLILESASTNQTSMYLCASSLTSGGRTDTQYFGPGTRLTVL.

The rearrangement uses TRBV2 and TRBJ2-1; D is ambiguous. The V end lost 2 bases, the J end lost 7 bases, and 18 bases lay between the germline ends. The CDR3 contains 16 residues. In germline, CDR1 is SNHLY, CDR2 FYNNEI. The CDR3 region is CASSERYWWSVNEQFF. In nucleotides, the CDR3 is TGTGCCAGCAGTGAACGCTACTGGTGGAGCGTGAATGAGCAGTTCTTC. Together with reference TRBV2 and TRBJ2-1, the CDR3 gives the full variable domain: EPEVTQTPSHQVTQMGQEVILRCVPISNHLYFYWYRQILGQKVEFLVSFYNNEISEKSEIFDDQFSVERPDGSNFTLKIRSTKLEDSAMYFCASSERYWWSVNEQFFGPGTRLTVL.

This clonotype was seen only a few times. The rearrangement joins TRBV4-1 to TRBJ2-1; maybe TRBD1 (6 bases). Deletions cut 4 bases from V and 7 bases from J, with 17 bases between. Germline V gene data show CDR1 as MGHRA and CDR2 as YSYEKL. There are 15 residues in the CDR3. As DNA, the CDR3 is TGCGCCAGCAGCCCGTTGACAGGTGTGGGGAATGAGCAGTTCTTC. As protein: CASSPLTGVGNEQFF.

A few counts support this clonotype. The rearrangement uses TRBV6-5 and TRBJ2-3; D call uncertain. From germline, CDR1 is MNHEY and CDR2 SVGAGI. V was cut by 4 bases and J by 7 bases, with 12 bases left in between. There are 13 residues in the CDR3. For the CDR3, the DNA is TGTGCCAGCAGTTCCTCTCCAGCCTATACGCAGTATTTT. Translated: CASSSSPAYTQYF.

There are a few counts of this clonotype. The chain couples TRBV28 to TRBJ2-5; maybe TRBD1 (5 bases). Germline-derived CDR1 and CDR2 are MDHEN and SYDVKM. Trimming pared 2 bases from V and 2 bases from J, leaving 12 bases between. The CDR3 runs 15 residues. The CDR3 bases are TGTGCCAGCAGTTTAGTAGGGGCAAATCAAGAGACCCAGTACTTC. It encodes CASSLVGANQETQYF.

The chain recombines TRBV4-2 with TRBJ2-2; TRBD2 matches at 12 bases. CDR1 LGHNA and CDR2 YNFKEQ come from the germline V gene. CDR3 length: 19 residues. The V gene end was trimmed by 4 bases and the J gene end by 6 bases; junction bases not matched to a gene: 15. The CDR3 loop is CASSLPTPSGGDWAGELFF. DNA for the CDR3: TGTGCCAGCAGCCTCCCGACACCTAGCGGGGGGGATTGGGCCGGGGAGCTGTTTTTT.

The genes are TRBV29-1 and TRBJ2-3; possibly TRBD1 for D (6 bases). Germline CDR1 SQVTM, CDR2 ANQGSEA. The germline V and J ends were trimmed by 3 bases and 2 bases, with 15 bases remaining between them. This CDR3 region has 15 residues. CDR3 in amino acids: CSVDPQGLVTDTQYF. CDR3 in DNA: TGCAGCGTTGATCCGCAGGGGCTTGTCACAGATACGCAGTATTTT.

This clonotype has a handful of counts. J is TRBJ1-3 and V is TRBV4-1; D gene unclear. CDR3 size: 15 residues. The germline V gene has CDR1 MGHRA and CDR2 YSYEKL. V shed 0 bases and J shed 0 bases, with 6 bases lying between them. CDR3 bases: TGCGCCAGCAGCCAAGATCAGAACTCTGGAAACACCATATATTTT. Residues: CASSQDQNSGNTIYF.

On this clonotype: It is likely a read error, because the conserved phenylalanine at the end of the CDR3 is missing. This chain connects TRBV12-3 or TRBV12-4 to TRBJ1-2; D might be TRBD1 (6 bases). V lost 4 bases to trimming and J lost 8 bases, with 17 bases between them. This CDR3 region has 14 residues. The CDR3 loop is CASSSNGGAGGYTC. In DNA, the CDR3 is TGTGCCAGCAGTTCCAATGGGGGGGCAGGAGGCTACACCTGC.

The CDR3 region has the DNA TGCGCCAGCAGCCAGGGGACAGGGTTCGGGGAAGCTTTCTTT. Translation gives CASSQGTGFGEAFF. The rearrangement uses TRBV4-3 and TRBJ1-1, with 9 nucleotides matching TRBD1. Germline assignment: CDR1 LGHNA and CDR2 YSLEER. V gave up 3 bases and J gave up 8 bases; unmatched junction bases: 7. The CDR3 length is 14 residues.

This clonotype was observed once. The J gene is TRBJ2-7, the V gene TRBV28; TRBD1 matches at 7 bases. The CDR3 totals 16 residues. CDR1 and CDR2 (germline): MDHEN, SYDVKM. J gave up 7 bases and V 5 bases, and 17 bases lay outside the gene matches. CDR3 in DNA: TGTGCCAGCAGTCCCACAGGGCACAGGGGACCGGGGGAGCAGTACTTC. Residues: CASSPTGHRGPGEQYF.

This clonotype was seen a few times. V usage is TRBV12-3 or TRBV12-4 and J usage is TRBJ2-2; tentatively, D is TRBD1 or TRBD2 (5 bases each). The CDR3 runs to 14 residues. V was trimmed by 8 bases and J by 0 bases, leaving 10 bases between them. CDR3 protein: CASGRDPNTGELFF. The CDR3 DNA sequence: TGTGCCAGCGGCAGGGACCCGAACACCGGGGAGCTGTTTTTT.